This entry lists 27 T cell receptor beta chains sequenced from one sample in a study of shared clonotypes between healthy human individuals (dated by TCRdb to the early 2020s). The library relied on the immunoSEQ multiplex PCR assay. TCRdb holds this immuneACCESS table with in-frame rearrangements only. Some clones are missing; in checked studies, unresolved V genes explain under half, and the rest has no known cause. The table for this sample lists 450,000 to 500,000 clones; around 80% of them were counted only once. The ten top clones hold about an eighth of the sample. The sequencing input was PBMCs. The receptors come from a woman aged 40 to 50 in good health. Some clones in this sample may be carry-over from other donors' samples.

The chain has TRBV19 and TRBJ2-1; TRBD1 matches 8 bases. After removal of 5 bases from V and 2 bases from J, the junction contained 5 bases not matched to a gene. CDR1 and CDR2 from the germline V gene are LNHDA and SQIVND (reference sequence). There are 15 residues in the CDR3. The CDR3 nucleotides read TGTGCCAGTAGTCTTGGACAGGGCCCCTACAATGAGCAGTTCTTC. Protein: CASSLGQGPYNEQFF. The full variable domain, rest sourced from reference TRBV19 and TRBJ2-1, is DGGITQSPKYLFRKEGQNVTLSCEQNLNHDAMYWYRQDPGQGLRLIYYSQIVNDFQKGDIAEGYSVSREKKESFPLTVTSAQKNPTAFYLCASSLGQGPYNEQFFGPGTRLTVL.

The rearrangement joins TRBV6-5 to TRBJ1-5; the D gene is possibly TRBD1 (5 bases). Trimming removed 5 bases from V and 1 base from J, with 12 bases in between. The CDR3 sequence is 15 residues long. Germline CDR1 and CDR2: MNHEY and SVGAGI. CDR3 sequence: CASSGDGGSNQPQHF. The CDR3, as DNA: TGTGCCAGCAGTGGGGACGGCGGCAGCAATCAGCCCCAGCATTTT.

V usage is TRBV7-9 and J usage is TRBJ2-2; D is unclear. The V gene lost 5 bases and the J gene lost 6 bases, with 4 bases spanning the gap. Germline loops: CDR1 SEHNR, CDR2 FQNEAQ (reference sequence). The CDR3 runs to 11 residues. CDR3 nucleotide sequence: TGTGCCAGCAGCCCGCCCGGGGAGCTGTTTTTT. Protein: CASSPPGELFF.

The chain combines TRBV4-3 with TRBJ2-3; 10 bases fit TRBD2. This CDR3 has 17 residues. CDR1 is LGHNA, CDR2 YSLEER, per germline. The V segment lost 0 bases and the J segment 8 bases; nucleotides outside the gene matches: 11. DNA of the CDR3: TGCGCCAGCAGCCAAGATCTCCGGGCTAGCGGGAGAAGTACGCAGTATTTT. It yields the protein CASSQDLRASGRSTQYF.

The chain joins TRBV10-3 to TRBJ2-7, with TRBD2 matching 7 bases. V dropped 4 bases and J dropped 4; count of bases not matched to a gene: 10. CDR3 size: 15 residues. CDR1 and CDR2 (germline): ENHRY, SYGVKD. The CDR3 sequence is CAISATDPGGYEQYF. The CDR3 coding sequence is TGTGCCATCAGTGCTACGGATCCGGGAGGATACGAGCAGTACTTC.

J is TRBJ2-7 and V is TRBV11-2; no definite D call. The length of the CDR3 is 13 residues. V was trimmed by 1 base and J by 7 bases, leaving 11 bases between them. From germline, CDR1 is SGHAT and CDR2 FQNNGV. This CDR3 reads CASSLGSFGEQYF. In DNA form, the CDR3 reads TGTGCCAGCAGCTTAGGTTCCTTTGGTGAGCAGTACTTC.

This rearrangement joins TRBV5-4 to TRBJ1-2; D is unresolved. Looked up from germline, CDR1 is SGHNT and CDR2 is YYREEE (reference sequence). V shed 4 bases and J shed 4 bases, with 14 bases lying between them. CDR3 size: 14 residues. This chain's CDR3 is CASSGGLGGYGYTF. The CDR3 nucleotides are TGTGCCAGCAGCGGTGGACTAGGCGGCTATGGCTACACCTTC.

In this sample, this clone turned up once. CDR3 sequence (DNA): TGTGCCTGGAGTGTTGCAGTCTCTGGGGCCAACGTCCTGACTTTC. As protein: CAWSVAVSGANVLTF. The chain is built from TRBV30 and TRBJ2-6; D ambiguous. Trimming shortened V by 0 bases and J by 0 bases, and 6 bases separated the two germline ends. This CDR3 has 15 amino acids. Germline loops: CDR1 GTSNPN, CDR2 SVGIG (reference sequence).

The CDR3 bases are TGTGCCAGCAGCTTAATACGGGGTTCGGGCGAGCAGTACTTC. Translation: CASSLIRGSGEQYF. The gene calls are TRBV11-2 and TRBJ2-7; weak D call: TRBD2 (5 bases). Per germline, CDR1 SGHAT and CDR2 FQNNGV. The CDR3 runs 14 residues. V was shortened by 2 bases and J by 6 bases, with 14 bases between the two germline ends.

The V and J genes are TRBV7-3 and TRBJ1-1; unclear D gene. The CDR3 runs 14 residues. Trimming removed 5 bases at V and 6 bases at J, with 16 bases between. Germline values: CDR1 SGHTA, CDR2 FQGTGA. CDR3 in amino acids: CASSLGSQRAEAFF. CDR3 DNA sequence: TGTGCCAGCAGCCTTGGGTCCCAGCGCGCTGAAGCTTTCTTT.

The chain links TRBV6-4 to TRBJ2-3, with a weak D call TRBD1 (6 bases). V was clipped by 6 bases and J by 9 bases, with 13 bases between them. This CDR3 is built from 12 residues. Germline loops: CDR1 MRHNA, CDR2 SNTAGT. CDR3 sequence: CASSEGGGTQYF. The CDR3 DNA reads TGTGCCAGCAGCGAAGGGGGTGGCACGCAGTATTTT.

The chain has TRBV4-1 and TRBJ2-3; TRBD2 matches at 11 bases. Germline CDR1 and CDR2: MGHRA and YSYEKL. The CDR3 is 15 residues long. Unmatched junction bases numbered 5, after V lost 4 bases and J lost 5 bases. CDR3 loop: CASSLSGRGEDTQYF. CDR3 DNA sequence: TGCGCCAGCAGCCTTAGCGGGAGGGGAGAAGATACGCAGTATTTT.

In this sample, this clone turned up a few times. The chain couples TRBV7-8 to TRBJ1-2; D gene uncertain. The CDR3 covers 13 residues. Trimming left V 4 bases short and J 7 bases short, with 13 bases between. CDR1 and CDR2 (germline): SGHVS, FQNEAQ. The CDR3 is CASSSRENGGYTF. CDR3 DNA sequence: TGTGCCAGCAGCTCGAGGGAAAACGGTGGCTACACCTTC.

This chain uses TRBV2 with TRBJ2-1; TRBD2 matches 12 bases. This CDR3 region has 13 residues. After removal of 8 bases from V and 8 bases from J, the junction contained 4 bases not matched to a gene. Germline V gene data show CDR1 as SNHLY and CDR2 as FYNNEI. For the CDR3, the DNA is TGTGCCAGCCGACTAGCGGGAGAGGATGAGCAGTTCTTC. Translated: CASRLAGEDEQFF.

The V call is TRBV11-2, the J call TRBJ2-3; TRBD1 aligns across 9 bases. V lost 5 bases, J lost 2 bases, and 2 bases stayed unmatched. The CDR3 has 14 amino acids. From germline, CDR1 is SGHAT and CDR2 FQNNGV. Here the CDR3 DNA reads TGTGCCAGCAGCAGACAGGGGGACACAGATACGCAGTATTTT. This sequence encodes CASSRQGDTDTQYF.

The gene calls are TRBV5-4 and TRBJ1-2; 11 bases line up with TRBD1. CDR3 length: 15 residues. From germline, CDR1 is SGHNT and CDR2 YYREEE (reference sequence). Trimming cost V 3 bases and J 2 bases; bases outside gene matches: 3. CDR3 coding DNA: TGTGCCAGCAGCTCCGGGACAGGGGGGAACTATGGCTACACCTTC. As protein: CASSSGTGGNYGYTF.

The table lists this clone with a few counts. This rearrangement joins TRBV18 to TRBJ1-2; D perhaps matches TRBD1 (5 bases). V gave up 6 bases and J gave up 4 bases, with 9 bases separating them. The V gene's germline CDR1 is KGHSH and CDR2 LQKENI. CDR3 length equals 12 residues. DNA for the CDR3: TGTGCCAGCTCTCCCGACAGCTATGGCTACACCTTC. Protein: CASSPDSYGYTF.

The chain employs TRBV19 and TRBJ2-5, with D possibly being TRBD1 (5 bases). Germline loops: CDR1 LNHDA, CDR2 SQIVND (reference sequence). Trimming stripped 4 bases from V and 4 bases from J, with 19 bases between. The CDR3 consists of 16 residues. CDR3 loop: CASSTSGLGVRETQYF. The CDR3 DNA reads as TGTGCCAGTAGTACCTCCGGTTTAGGGGTGAGAGAGACCCAGTACTTC.

The genes are TRBV11-3 and TRBJ2-3, with TRBD2 as a possible D gene (6 bases). There are 15 residues in the CDR3. Between the trimmed V and J ends, which lost 5 bases and 0 bases, there was a span of 12 bases. Germline CDR1 reads SGHNT; CDR2 reads YENEEA. CDR3 DNA: TGTGCCAGCAGCCCCAGGAGCGGGAGCACAGATACGCAGTATTTT. Its protein product is CASSPRSGSTDTQYF.

The chain links TRBV29-1 to TRBJ2-1; no reliable D call. Between the trimmed V and J ends, which lost 4 bases and 6 bases, there was a span of 16 bases. CDR1 is SQVTM and CDR2 is ANQGSEA in the germline V gene. The CDR3 covers 14 residues. Here the CDR3 DNA reads TGCAGCGTTGGTAGGGAACTCCCATTCAATGAGCAGTTCTTC. It is translated as CSVGRELPFNEQFF.

This chain connects TRBV7-2 to TRBJ1-2, with a weak D call TRBD1 (6 bases). Germline V gene lookup returns CDR1 SGHTA and CDR2 FQGNSA. Trimming took off 1 base at V and 2 bases at J, with 14 bases between the two ends. This CDR3 comprises 16 residues. This CDR3 reads CASSLDPGESNYGYTF. The DNA of the CDR3 is TGTGCCAGCAGCTTAGACCCAGGGGAGTCGAACTATGGCTACACCTTC.

This clone was recorded at least ten times. The gene calls are TRBV7-9 and TRBJ2-4; TRBD1 matches at 8 bases. Germline V gene lookup returns CDR1 SEHNR and CDR2 FQNEAQ (reference sequence). With V trimmed by 5 bases and J by 0 bases, 3 bases remained unmatched. The CDR3 loop spans 15 amino acids. DNA for the CDR3: TGTGCCAGCAGCCACACAGGGGGAGCCAAAAACATTCAGTACTTC. As protein: CASSHTGGAKNIQYF.

This clone was observed a handful of times. This chain joins TRBV25-1 and TRBJ1-2; tentatively, D is TRBD1 (5 bases). The germline V gene has CDR1 MGHDK and CDR2 SYGVNS. The CDR3 covers 14 residues. Trimming took off 3 bases at V and 6 bases at J, with 14 bases between the two ends. DNA for the CDR3: TGTGCCAGCAGTGACTACACAGGTTCGGATGGCTACACCTTC. It translates to CASSDYTGSDGYTF.

The chain carries TRBV18 and TRBJ1-2; D call uncertain. Germline assignment: CDR1 KGHSH and CDR2 LQKENI. V lost 3 bases and J 0 bases, leaving 11 bases between the germline ends. This CDR3 comprises 15 residues. This chain's CDR3 is CASSPSSPANYGYTF. In nucleotides, the CDR3 is TGTGCCAGCTCACCGAGCTCACCCGCTAACTATGGCTACACCTTC.

V gene TRBV30 combines with J gene TRBJ2-7; unclear D gene. Germline CDR1 and CDR2: GTSNPN and SVGIG (reference sequence). V shed 5 bases and J shed 0 bases, with 5 bases lying between them. The CDR3 is 11 residues long. The CDR3 here is CAWGSSYEQYF. The CDR3 DNA sequence: TGTGCCTGGGGTAGCTCCTACGAGCAGTACTTC.

The J gene is TRBJ2-1, the V gene TRBV5-1; 11 bases are shared with TRBD2. Trimming cost V 2 bases and J 6 bases; bases outside gene matches: 10. CDR1 is SGHRS, CDR2 YFSETQ, per germline. There are 17 residues in the CDR3. The CDR3 nucleotides are TGCGCCAGCAGCTTACGAGATCCGGGGACTAGCGGCAATGAGCAGTTCTTC. This gives the protein CASSLRDPGTSGNEQFF.

The CDR3 nucleotides are TGTGCCAGCAGTTCCCGGGACTCGGGAGCGCACATTCAGTACTTC. As protein: CASSSRDSGAHIQYF. The chain uses TRBV27 and TRBJ2-4, with D perhaps TRBD2 (6 bases). The germline V and J ends were trimmed by 4 bases and 8 bases, with 18 bases remaining between them. CDR1 is MNHEY, CDR2 SMNVEV, per germline (reference sequence). The CDR3 loop spans 15 amino acids.